These 10 T cell receptor beta chains were all obtained from the same sample, sequenced in a study of response to subunit inactivated influenza vaccine. TCRdb re-called the RT-PCR reads through MiXCR, storing one row per CDR3 protein. The sample has more than 700,000 distinct CDR3 sequences; 21% are singletons. Source: PBMCs from blood, taken more than 4 days after vaccination. The receptors derive from a man aged 45 to 65 who received an inactivated influenza vaccine.

The rearrangement uses TRBV10-3 and TRBJ1-4; D remains unclear. V lost 0 bases and J 8 bases, leaving 10 bases between the germline ends. Germline V gene sequence: CDR1 ENHRY, CDR2 SYGVKD. This CDR3 region has 14 residues. This CDR3 is CAISESAAREKLFF. The CDR3 region has the DNA TGTGCCATCAGTGAGTCGGCAGCCAGGGAAAAACTGTTTTTT.

The chain is built from TRBV6-5 and TRBJ2-3; a possible D gene is TRBD1 (5 bases). Germline V gene data show CDR1 as MNHEY and CDR2 as SVGAGI. This CDR3 has 15 residues. Trimming shortened V by 0 bases and J by 2 bases, and 9 bases separated the two germline ends. CDR3 nucleotide sequence: TGTGCCAGCAGTTACTCGGGGCGGTACACAGATACGCAGTATTTT. Translating gives CASSYSGRYTDTQYF.

The rearrangement joins TRBV3-1 to TRBJ1-2; D remains unclear. Trimming cost V 4 bases and J 8 bases, with 11 bases left between them. Germline V lookup: CDR1 LGHDT, CDR2 YNNKEL (reference sequence). This CDR3 region has 12 residues. CDR3 amino acids: CASSLIGAGYTF. As DNA, the CDR3 is TGTGCCAGCAGCCTCATCGGTGCGGGCTACACCTTC.

J is TRBJ2-1 and V is TRBV28; D unresolved. Germline V gives CDR1 MDHEN, CDR2 SYDVKM. This CDR3 contains 12 residues. Deletions cut 3 bases from V and 8 bases from J, with 8 bases between. CDR3 sequence reads: CASSFGRYEQFF. CDR3 sequence (DNA): TGTGCCAGCAGTTTCGGACGGTATGAGCAGTTCTTC.

The V gene is TRBV18, the J gene TRBJ2-3, with 9 positions matching TRBD1. The CDR3 has 16 residues. CDR1 and CDR2 (germline): KGHSH, LQKENI. V lost 0 bases to trimming and J lost 2 bases; unmatched junction nucleotides: 3. The CDR3 loop is CASSPPGTGTTDTQYF. DNA for the CDR3: TGTGCCAGCTCACCACCTGGGACAGGGACCACAGATACGCAGTATTTT.

A few counts support this clonotype. The chain carries TRBV24-1 and TRBJ2-5, with D perhaps being TRBD1 or TRBD2 (5 bases each). The ends were cut back, 4 bases at V and 4 bases at J, with 9 bases in the middle. Germline lookup yields CDR1 KGHDR and CDR2 SFDVKD. This CDR3 is 13 amino acids long. CDR3 residues: CATSEFGGETQYF. CDR3 sequence (DNA): TGTGCCACCAGTGAGTTTGGGGGAGAGACCCAGTACTTC.

The chain combines TRBV30 with TRBJ2-1; D remains ambiguous. V was shortened by 1 base and J by 8 bases, with 9 bases between the two germline ends. The CDR3 length is 12 residues. CDR1 is GTSNPN, CDR2 SVGIG, per germline (reference sequence). CDR3 in amino acids: CAWSGSGYEQFF. The DNA of the CDR3 is TGTGCCTGGAGTGGTTCAGGATATGAGCAGTTCTTC.

This clonotype appeared many times. The rearrangement uses TRBV12-3 or TRBV12-4 and TRBJ2-7; D may match TRBD1 or TRBD2 (5 bases each). The V end was cut by 6 bases, the J end by 3 bases, with 12 bases between. CDR3 size: 13 residues. CDR3 sequence reads: CASSGTAIYEQYF. CDR3 sequence (DNA): TGTGCCAGCAGCGGGACGGCGATCTACGAGCAGTACTTC.

The chain recombines TRBV11-3 with TRBJ2-1; possible D gene TRBD2, 5 bases. In germline, CDR1 is SGHNT, CDR2 YENEEA. Deletions cut 0 bases from V and 5 bases from J, with 14 bases between. The CDR3 sequence is 16 residues long. CDR3 sequence (DNA): TGTGCCAGCAGCTTAGATCTACCGGGGAATAACAATGAGCAGTTCTTC. Encoded protein: CASSLDLPGNNNEQFF.

This clonotype was seen more than once but under ten times. The V and J genes are TRBV6-1 and TRBJ1-5; no definite D call. CDR3 length: 13 amino acids. V dropped 6 bases and J dropped 3 bases, with 9 bases sitting between them. In germline, CDR1 is MNHNS, CDR2 SASEGT. The chain's CDR3 is CASSRDVNQPQHF. In nucleotides, the CDR3 is TGTGCCAGCAGCCGGGATGTCAATCAGCCCCAGCATTTT.